This TCR beta chain was sequenced in a study of blood T cell repertoires in COVID-19. The overall study: Acute and convalescent COVID-19 specimens originated in the United States, Italy and Spain. From T cells, B-cell-depleted T cells, or PBMCs came the material, which was cDNA or gDNA.

Original handling: Using reference gene primer amplification, nucleated cell counts were estimated. Data came from immunoSEQ multiplex PCR; TCRdb stores just in-frame clones and leaves some out. Clone size and the V and J calls come from that table; the DNA yielded D and trimming. The table lists about 150,000 clones, 65% to 90% of them singletons. CDR3 length equals 16 residues. The V gene's germline CDR1 is SGHDT and CDR2 YYEEEE. After removal of 0 bases from V and 6 bases from J, the junction contained 5 bases not matched to a gene. The V and J genes are TRBV5-6 and TRBJ2-1, with TRBD2 matching 11 bases. The sequenced sample consisted of peripheral blood. The clonotype comes from a woman between 45 and 60 years old with acute or convalescent COVID-19. For the CDR3, the DNA is TGTGCCAGCAGCTTGGACGTGACTAGCGGGGTCAATGAGCAGTTCTTC. This encodes CASSLDVTSGVNEQFF.